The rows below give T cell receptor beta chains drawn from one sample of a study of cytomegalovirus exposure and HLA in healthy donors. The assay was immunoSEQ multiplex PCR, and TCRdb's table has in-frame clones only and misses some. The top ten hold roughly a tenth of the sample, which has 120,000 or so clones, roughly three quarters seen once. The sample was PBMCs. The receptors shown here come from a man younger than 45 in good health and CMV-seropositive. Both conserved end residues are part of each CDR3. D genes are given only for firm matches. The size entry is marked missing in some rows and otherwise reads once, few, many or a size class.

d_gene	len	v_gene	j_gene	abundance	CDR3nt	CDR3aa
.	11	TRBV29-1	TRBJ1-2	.	TGCAGCGTTGAAGAGCGGGTAGGCTACACCTTC	CSVEERVGYTF
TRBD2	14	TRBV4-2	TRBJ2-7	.	TGTGCCAGCAGCCAAGGGCTAGCGGGTTACGAGCAGTACTTC	CASSQGLAGYEQYF
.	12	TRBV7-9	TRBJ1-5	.	TGTGCCAGCAGCCTAGACAGTCAGCCCCAGCATTTT	CASSLDSQPQHF
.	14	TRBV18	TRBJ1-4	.	TGTGCCAGCTCACAAGGAGCAACTAATGAAAAACTGTTTTTT	CASSQGATNEKLFF
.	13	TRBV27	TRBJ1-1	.	TGTGCCAGCAGTTTATCCTGGAACACTGAAGCTTTCTTT	CASSLSWNTEAFF
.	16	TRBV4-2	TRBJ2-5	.	TGTGCCAGCAGCCTGAGGGCCCGGGACTTACAAGAGACCCAGTACTTC	CASSLRARDLQETQYF
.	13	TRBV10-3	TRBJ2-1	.	TGTGCCATCAGTGGCGGCCGCGGGGATGAGCAGTTCTTC	CAISGGRGDEQFF
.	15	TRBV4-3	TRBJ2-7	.	TGCGCCAGCAGCCAAGAAAGGAGGGGTTCCTACGAGCAGTACTTC	CASSQERRGSYEQYF
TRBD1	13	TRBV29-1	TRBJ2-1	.	TGCAGCGTTGACGGGACAGGGTTTAATGAGCAGTTCTTC	CSVDGTGFNEQFF
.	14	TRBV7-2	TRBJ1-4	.	TGTGCCAGCAGCTTACAAACAACTAATGAAAAACTGTTTTTT	CASSLQTTNEKLFF
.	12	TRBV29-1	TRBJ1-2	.	TGCAGCGTTGAAGATGGCGGGGATGGCTACACCTTC	CSVEDGGDGYTF
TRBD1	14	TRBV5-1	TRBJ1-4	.	TGCGCCAGCAACTCCGGGACAGCTAATGAAAAACTGTTTTTT	CASNSGTANEKLFF
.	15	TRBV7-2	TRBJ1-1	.	TGTGCCAGCAGCTTAGCAGGGGGGGTGAACACTGAAGCTTTCTTT	CASSLAGGVNTEAFF
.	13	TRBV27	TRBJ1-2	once	TGTGCCAGCAGTTTGAGGGCCACCTATGGCTACACCTTC	CASSLRATYGYTF
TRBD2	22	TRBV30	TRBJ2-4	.	TGTGCCTGGACCCCCGAGACTAGCGGGAGAGAGTGGTGGGAAGGAACCAAAAACATTCAGTACTTC	CAWTPETSGREWWEGTKNIQYF
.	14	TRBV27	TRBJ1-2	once	TGTGCCAGCAGTACCGGGATGCTAAACTATGGCTACACCTTC	CASSTGMLNYGYTF
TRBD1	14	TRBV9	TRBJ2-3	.	TGTGCCAGCAGCGGGGACAGGGGGACAGATACGCAGTATTTT	CASSGDRGTDTQYF
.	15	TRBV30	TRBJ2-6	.	TGTGCCTGGTGGGGGGAGCCCCTTGGGGCCAACGTCCTGACTTTC	CAWWGEPLGANVLTF
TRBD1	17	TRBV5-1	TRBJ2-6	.	TGCGCCAGCAGCTCCGGGACAGGGGGCTCTGGGGCCAACGTCCTGACTTTC	CASSSGTGGSGANVLTF
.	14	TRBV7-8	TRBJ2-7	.	TGTGCCAGCAGTCCGCACCCAGGAACCTACGAGCAGTACTTC	CASSPHPGTYEQYF
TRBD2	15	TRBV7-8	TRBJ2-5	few	TGTGCCAGCAGCCCACGTAGCGGGGGCCAAGAGACCCAGTACTTC	CASSPRSGGQETQYF
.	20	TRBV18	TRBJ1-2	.	TGTGCCAGCTCACCCTACACCGGGACGAAACGGGGGGCTAGTGACTATGGCTACACCTTC	CASSPYTGTKRGASDYGYTF
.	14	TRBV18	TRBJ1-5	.	TGTGCCAGCTCTCCCGGAGTGTTCAATCAGCCCCAGCATTTT	CASSPGVFNQPQHF
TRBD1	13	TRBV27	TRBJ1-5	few	TGTGCCAGCTGTCACAGGGGAGGTCAGCCCCAGCATTTT	CASCHRGGQPQHF
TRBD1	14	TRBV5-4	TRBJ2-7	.	TGTGCCAGCAGCCCAGACAGGGGTGCCTACGAGCAGTACTTC	CASSPDRGAYEQYF
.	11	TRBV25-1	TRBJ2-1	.	TGTGCCAGCACGGTCGGGAATGAGCAGTTCTTC	CASTVGNEQFF
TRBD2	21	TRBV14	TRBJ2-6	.	TGTGCCAGCAGCCAAGGGTGGAGGACTAGCGGGAGGGTTGCTGGGGCCAACGTCCTGACTTTC	CASSQGWRTSGRVAGANVLTF
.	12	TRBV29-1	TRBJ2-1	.	TGCAGCGTGGACGGGGGGCGGCGGGAGCAGTTCTTC	CSVDGGRREQFF
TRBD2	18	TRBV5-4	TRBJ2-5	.	TGTGCCAGCAGCCTTCCGGGACTAGCGGGAAAGTACCAAGAGACCCAGTACTTC	CASSLPGLAGKYQETQYF
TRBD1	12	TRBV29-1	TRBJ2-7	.	TGCAGCGTTACTCAGGGGGCGGACGAGCAGTACTTC	CSVTQGADEQYF
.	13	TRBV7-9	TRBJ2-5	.	TGTGCCATCTCACGGGGGAGCCAAGAGACCCAGTACTTC	CAISRGSQETQYF
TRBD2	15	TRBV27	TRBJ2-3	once	TGTGCCAGCAGTATCGGGACTAGTTTCACAGATACGCAGTATTTT	CASSIGTSFTDTQYF
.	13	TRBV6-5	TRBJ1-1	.	TGTGCCAGCAGCCTTAATATGAACACTGAAGCTTTCTTT	CASSLNMNTEAFF
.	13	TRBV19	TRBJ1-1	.	TGTGCCAGTAAATTTGGGCGGAACACTGAAGCTTTCTTT	CASKFGRNTEAFF
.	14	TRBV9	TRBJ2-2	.	TGTGCCAGCAGCGTCTTACGGGGCACCGGGGAGCTGTTTTTT	CASSVLRGTGELFF
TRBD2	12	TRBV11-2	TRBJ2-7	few	TGTGCCAGCAGCTTAGCGGGGGGGAAACAGTACTTC	CASSLAGGKQYF
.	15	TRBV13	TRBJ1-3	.	TGTGCCAGCACCATACCGGGGGACTCTGGAAACACCATATATTTT	CASTIPGDSGNTIYF
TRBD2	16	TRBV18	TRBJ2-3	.	TGTGCCAGCTCACCACTTAGCGGGAGTACGACAGATACGCAGTATTTT	CASSPLSGSTTDTQYF
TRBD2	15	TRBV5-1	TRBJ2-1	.	TGCGCCAGCACACGACTAGCGGGAGCACGAGGTGAGCAGTTCTTC	CASTRLAGARGEQFF
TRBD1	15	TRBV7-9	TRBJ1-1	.	TGTGCCAGCAGGGAACCGGGACAGCGTTCCGATGAAGCTTTCTTT	CASREPGQRSDEAFF
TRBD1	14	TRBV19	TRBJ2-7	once	TGTGCCAGTAGAAGGACAGGGGTAAGCTCCGAGCAGTACTTC	CASRRTGVSSEQYF
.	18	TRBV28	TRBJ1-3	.	TGTGCCAGCAGTTTATGGGTGCGGACAGTAAACGATGGAAACACCATATATTTT	CASSLWVRTVNDGNTIYF
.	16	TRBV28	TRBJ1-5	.	TGTGCCAGCAGTCCAAGGACGGGGAGTAGCAATCAGCCCCAGCATTTT	CASSPRTGSSNQPQHF
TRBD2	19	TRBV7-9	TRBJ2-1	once	TGTGCCAGCAGCTCTCGTGGGCTAGCGGGAGACAAAGGTTACAATGAGCAGTTCTTC	CASSSRGLAGDKGYNEQFF
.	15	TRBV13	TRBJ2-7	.	TGTGCCAGCAGCTCCCTGGGGGGTACCGGCTACGAGCAGTACTTC	CASSSLGGTGYEQYF
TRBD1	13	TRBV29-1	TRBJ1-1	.	TGCAGCGTTGACCGAACAGGGGACACTGAAGCTTTCTTT	CSVDRTGDTEAFF
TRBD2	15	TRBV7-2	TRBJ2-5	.	TGTGCCAGCAGCGCAGGACTAGCAGCCCAAGAGACCCAGTACTTC	CASSAGLAAQETQYF
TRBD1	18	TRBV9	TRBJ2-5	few	TGTGCCAGCAGCACGGGAACACCGGGACAGGCTCGATCGGAGACCCAGTACTTC	CASSTGTPGQARSETQYF
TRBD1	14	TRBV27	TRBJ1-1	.	TGTGCCAGCAGGATGAGGACAGGGGGTTCTGAAGCTTTCTTT	CASRMRTGGSEAFF
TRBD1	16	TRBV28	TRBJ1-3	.	TGTGCCAGCAGTTCAAGGACAGGGCCTTCTGGAAACACCATATATTTT	CASSSRTGPSGNTIYF
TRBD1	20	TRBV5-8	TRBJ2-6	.	TGTGCCAGCAGCTTGGTACGGACAGGGGGCTCTTATGCCGGGGCCAACGTCCTGACTTTC	CASSLVRTGGSYAGANVLTF
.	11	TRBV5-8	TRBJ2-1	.	TGTGCCAGCAGCTTAGCTTTTGAGCAGTTCTTC	CASSLAFEQFF
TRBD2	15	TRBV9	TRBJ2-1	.	TGTGCCAGCAGCGGGACTAGCGGGAGTTGGAATGAGCAGTTCTTC	CASSGTSGSWNEQFF
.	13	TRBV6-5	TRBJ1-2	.	TGTGCCAGCAGTCCCTCGGACAGTAGCGGCTACACCTTC	CASSPSDSSGYTF
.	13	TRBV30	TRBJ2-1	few	TGTGCCTGGAGGAGGGGACACTCGGGCGAACCGTTCTTC	CAWRRGHSGEPFF